Following are 21 T cell receptor beta chains from one sample sequenced in a study of blood T cell repertoires in COVID-19. Here immunoSEQ multiplex PCR was the method, and the copy in TCRdb shows in-frame clones only, minus some. The sample comprises 140,000 or so clones, roughly 77% of which are singletons, and around 5% rests with the top ten. Sequencing was carried out using peripheral blood. Receptors were obtained from an older woman with COVID-19, enrolled during active disease.

The CDR3 DNA follows: TGTGCCAATTACCACTGGCGGGAGTCCTACGAGCAGTACTTC. This translates into CANYHWRESYEQYF. The rearrangement uses TRBV9 and TRBJ2-7; 7 bases are shared with TRBD2. In germline, CDR1 is SGDLS, CDR2 YYNGEE. The CDR3 extends over 14 amino acids. Trimming took 9 bases from V and 1 from J; bases not matched to a gene: 10.

The chain joins TRBV3-1 (or the pseudogene TRBV3-2) to TRBJ1-3, with D possibly TRBD1 on 6 matching bases. Trimming removed 0 bases from V and 3 bases from J, with 12 bases in between. From germline, CDR1 is LGHDT and CDR2 YNNKEL (reference sequence). The CDR3 totals 16 residues. The CDR3 DNA follows: TGTGCCAGCAGCCAAGAGGGCAGGGGAAGTGGAAACACCATATATTTT. Its translation: CASSQEGRGSGNTIYF.

In its sample, this clone was seen once. The V gene is TRBV7-8, the J gene TRBJ1-4; D remains unclear. CDR3 length: 15 amino acids. Trimming took off 5 bases at V and 8 bases at J, with 18 bases between the two ends. The germline V gene has CDR1 SGHVS and CDR2 FQNEAQ. The CDR3 DNA reads TGTGCCAGCAGCACGAGGGCAGGAAGTCAGGAAAAACTGTTTTTT. This codes for CASSTRAGSQEKLFF.

The V gene is TRBV5-1, the J gene TRBJ2-3; TRBD2 agrees at 7 bases. The CDR3 loop spans 16 amino acids. The J segment lost 6 bases and the V segment lost 3 bases, leaving 13 bases of the junction unmatched. Germline V gene data show CDR1 as SGHRS and CDR2 as YFSETQ. The CDR3, as DNA: TGCGCCAGCAGCTCCGGACTAGGACCCCTGGGGGATACGCAGTATTTT. Its translation: CASSSGLGPLGDTQYF.

V usage is TRBV28 and J usage is TRBJ1-2, with D hard to call. The germline CDR1 and CDR2 sequences are MDHEN and SYDVKM. V was cut by 7 bases and J by 5 bases, with 14 bases left in between. The CDR3 contains 13 residues. CDR3 sequence: CASIGGEAYGYTF. CDR3 bases: TGTGCCAGCATTGGTGGGGAGGCTTATGGCTACACCTTC.

The count of this clone is one. This chain connects TRBV5-5 to TRBJ1-1; D uncertain. V lost 0 bases to trimming and J lost 8 bases, with 8 bases between them. The length of the CDR3 is 12 residues. CDR1 SGHKS and CDR2 YYEKEE come from the germline V gene (reference sequence). CDR3 amino acids: CASSLVSGEAFF. CDR3 nucleotides: TGTGCCAGCAGCTTGGTCTCAGGAGAAGCTTTCTTT.

V is TRBV5-6 and J is TRBJ1-1, with TRBD1 identical over 10 bases. The CDR3 sequence is 17 residues long. The germline V gene encodes CDR1 SGHDT and CDR2 YYEEEE. V trimming: 4 bases; J trimming: 3 bases; junction bases outside the gene matches: 12. The CDR3 nucleotides read TGTGCCAGCAGCCGAACTGCGACAGGGGGCTTCTACACTGAAGCTTTCTTT. It codes for CASSRTATGGFYTEAFF.

This rearrangement joins TRBV6-2 or TRBV6-3 to TRBJ1-4; TRBD1 might be the D (5 bases). Germline-derived CDR1 and CDR2 are MNHEY and SVGEGT. This CDR3 has 14 residues. V lost 6 bases and J lost 12, with 20 bases in between. The CDR3 DNA reads as TGTGCCAGCAGCCTCCGGCGGACAAGTGGAGAACTGTTTTTT. Translation: CASSLRRTSGELFF.

V and J are TRBV2 and TRBJ2-3; unclear D gene. Trimming took 2 bases from V and 4 from J, leaving 13 bases between them. Germline lookup yields CDR1 SNHLY and CDR2 FYNNEI. The CDR3 is made up of 15 amino acids. The CDR3 loop reads CASSESYRASDTQYF. Here the CDR3 DNA reads TGTGCCAGCAGTGAATCCTACCGAGCGTCAGATACGCAGTATTTT.

The CDR3 is CASAVGGAGGYTF. CDR3 nucleotide sequence: TGTGCCAGCGCGGTTGGGGGGGCAGGTGGCTACACCTTC. The chain carries TRBV12-3 or TRBV12-4 and TRBJ1-2; tentative D call: TRBD1 (6 bases). This CDR3 has 13 amino acids. V was cut by 8 bases and J by 7 bases, with 17 bases left in between.

This rearrangement joins TRBV15 to TRBJ2-2, with D possibly being TRBD2 (5 bases). The CDR3 has 15 amino acids. Per the germline V gene, CDR1 is LNHNV and CDR2 is YYDKDF (reference sequence). The germline V and J ends were trimmed by 1 base and 7 bases, with 13 bases remaining between them. This CDR3 reads CATSRAEGTDGELFF. The CDR3 DNA reads TGTGCCACCAGCAGAGCTGAGGGCACTGACGGGGAGCTGTTTTTT.

This chain uses TRBV7-2 with TRBJ1-2; 7 bases map to TRBD1. V gave up 5 bases and J gave up 7 bases; unmatched junction bases: 7. CDR1 is SGHTA, CDR2 FQGNSA, per germline. The CDR3 covers 13 residues. CDR3 amino acids: CASSPRTGRGYTF. CDR3 sequence (DNA): TGTGCCAGCAGCCCGCGGACAGGCCGTGGCTACACCTTC.

The V and J genes are TRBV5-4 and TRBJ2-7, with TRBD1 as a possible D gene (5 bases). The CDR3 is made up of 14 amino acids. Trimming stripped 0 bases from V and 7 bases from J, with 14 bases between. Germline CDR1 is SGHNT and CDR2 is YYREEE (reference sequence). CDR3 in DNA: TGTGCCAGCAGCTTGGGGGGCGCAATGGGGGAGCAGTACTTC. Translation gives CASSLGGAMGEQYF.

CDR3 residues: CASSAVQAGTEAFF. CDR3 sequence (DNA): TGTGCCAGCAGTGCCGTACAGGCCGGCACTGAAGCTTTCTTT. V and J are TRBV2 and TRBJ1-1; D is perhaps TRBD1 (5 bases). This CDR3 has 14 amino acids. V lost 4 bases and J lost 4, with 13 bases in between. Germline-derived CDR1 and CDR2 are SNHLY and FYNNEI. Looking up the rest from reference TRBV2 and TRBJ1-1 gives the full variable domain: EPEVTQTPSHQVTQMGQEVILRCVPISNHLYFYWYRQILGQKVEFLVSFYNNEISEKSEIFDDQFSVERPDGSNFTLKIRSTKLEDSAMYFCASSAVQAGTEAFFGQGTRLTVV.

The DNA for the CDR3 is TGTGCCAGCAGCGGTAGCGGGGGGGCAGGTAATGAGCAGTTCTTC. Protein product: CASSGSGGAGNEQFF. The genes are TRBV7-8 and TRBJ2-1; 11 bases align to TRBD2. Per the germline V gene, CDR1 is SGHVS and CDR2 is FQNEAQ. This CDR3 comprises 15 residues. V was pared by 5 bases and J by 7 bases, with 7 bases of the junction left unmatched.

In its sample, this clone was seen a few times. This rearrangement joins TRBV19 to TRBJ2-7; the match to TRBD2 covers 8 bases. Germline-derived CDR1 and CDR2 are LNHDA and SQIVND (reference sequence). J gave up 6 bases and V 5 bases, and 15 bases lay outside the gene matches. This CDR3 contains 16 residues. The CDR3 is CASSPLRGGDVREQYF. CDR3 DNA sequence: TGTGCCAGTAGTCCCCTTCGGGGGGGGGATGTCCGCGAGCAGTACTTC.

The chain combines TRBV9 with TRBJ1-1, with no clear D. CDR3 length: 16 amino acids. Trimming took off 0 bases at V and 5 bases at J, with 17 bases between the two ends. CDR1 and CDR2 from the germline V gene are SGDLS and YYNGEE. CDR3 bases: TGTGCCAGCAGCGTAGTAGCCCGACCAATTGGGACTGAAGCTTTCTTT. Residues: CASSVVARPIGTEAFF.

The CDR3 DNA follows: TGCGCCAGCAGGACGGGGGCTGAAGCTTTCTTT. Protein sequence: CASRTGAEAFF. The genes are TRBV5-1 and TRBJ1-1; D may be TRBD1 (5 bases). The CDR3 is 11 residues long. The germline V gene encodes CDR1 SGHRS and CDR2 YFSETQ. V lost 5 bases, J lost 6 bases, and 8 bases lay in between.

The chain employs TRBV3-1 (or the pseudogene TRBV3-2) and TRBJ2-2; TRBD2 aligns across 10 bases. V gave up 6 bases and J gave up 7 bases; unmatched junction bases: 8. Germline V gives CDR1 LGHDT, CDR2 YNNKEL (reference sequence). This CDR3 is 15 amino acids long. The CDR3 is CASRRAGGQNGELFF. In DNA, the CDR3 is TGTGCCAGCAGAAGAGCGGGGGGGCAGAACGGGGAGCTGTTTTTT.

The chain combines TRBV7-2 with TRBJ1-1; 7 positions agree with TRBD1. The CDR3 covers 15 residues. V gave up 4 bases and J gave up 1 base; unmatched junction bases: 6. Germline lookup yields CDR1 SGHTA and CDR2 FQGNSA. CDR3 nucleotide sequence: TGTGCCAGCAGCTGGGACTGGGACAGGAACACTGAAGCTTTCTTT. It encodes CASSWDWDRNTEAFF.

Comment on this clone: This sequence may be a read error, since a much larger clone differs from it by one base. The V and J genes are TRBV7-3 and TRBJ1-1; the D is unclear. V lost 3 bases and J lost 1, with 6 bases in between. Germline CDR1 reads SGHTA; CDR2 reads FQGTGA. CDR3 length: 13 amino acids. The CDR3 loop is CASSFQENTEAFF. The DNA of the CDR3 is TGTGCCAGCAGCTTTCAGGAGAACACTGAAGCTTTCTTT.